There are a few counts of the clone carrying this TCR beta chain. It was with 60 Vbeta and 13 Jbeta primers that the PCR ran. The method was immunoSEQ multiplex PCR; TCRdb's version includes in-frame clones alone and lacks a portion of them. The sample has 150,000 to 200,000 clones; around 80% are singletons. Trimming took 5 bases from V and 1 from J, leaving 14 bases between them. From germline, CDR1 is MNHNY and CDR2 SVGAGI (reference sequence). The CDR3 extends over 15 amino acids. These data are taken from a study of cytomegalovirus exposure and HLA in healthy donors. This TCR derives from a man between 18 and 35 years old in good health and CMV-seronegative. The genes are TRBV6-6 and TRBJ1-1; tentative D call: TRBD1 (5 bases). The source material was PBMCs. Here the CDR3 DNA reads TGTGCCAGCAGTACACCAGACGGGGGGAACACTGAAGCTTTCTTT. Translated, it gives CASSTPDGGNTEAFF.